The TCR beta chain described here comes from a study of blood T cell repertoires in COVID-19. As for the study in general: Italy, Spain and the United States were the sources of the convalescent and acute COVID-19 samples. The analysed material was cDNA or gDNA that came from T cells, B-cell-depleted T cells, or PBMCs.

J was trimmed by 0 bases and V by 4 bases; bases with no gene match: 6. The CDR3 loop spans 17 amino acids. The V gene's germline CDR1 is SNHLY and CDR2 FYNNEI. Original processing notes: By means of reference gene primer amplification, nucleated cell counts were estimated. Data came from immunoSEQ multiplex PCR; TCRdb stores just in-frame clones and leaves some out. V and J calls and clone size are as listed in that table; D and trimming were resolved from the DNA. The sample consists of about 60,000 clones, approximately 83% of them appearing once. Sequenced sample: peripheral blood. This receptor was taken from a man in his forties with acute or convalescent COVID-19. The chain couples TRBV2 to TRBJ2-6, with 7 bases matching TRBD1. CDR3 region: CASSGTGLRSGANVLTF. The CDR3 DNA sequence: TGTGCCAGCAGTGGGACAGGTCTACGCTCTGGGGCCAACGTCCTGACTTTC.